The entry below describes one T cell receptor beta chain. Antigen specificity is unknown. The germline V gene has CDR1 SGHNT and CDR2 YYREEE (reference sequence). The CDR3 length is 15 residues. V lost 4 bases, J lost 7 bases, and 20 bases lay in between. These data are taken from a study of T cell responses to AZD1222 COVID-19 vaccine. The study's findings and limits: Sampling that yielded the repertoires occurred only after the peak T cell response. Most donors were white British, females outnumbered males, and clonal diversity was possibly underestimated. Within unmutated variant regions lay the reported targets of nearly half of spike-specific TCRs.

Assay used: immunoSEQ multiplex PCR; TCRdb lists only in-frame clones, some missing. The sample holds some 180,000 clones, over 85% seen once. V is TRBV5-4 and J is TRBJ1-1; D gene uncertain. The sample consisted of peripheral blood, taken 28 days after the second dose of the MenACWY control vaccine. This clonotype was obtained from an adult who received the MenACWY meningococcal vaccine as a control. The CDR3 is CASSQRTRVVSEAFF. CDR3 nucleotide sequence: TGTGCCAGCAGCCAACGGACGCGGGTGGTAAGTGAAGCTTTCTTT. The whole variable domain, filled in from reference TRBV5-4 and TRBJ1-1, reads ETGVTQSPTHLIKTRGQQVTLRCSSQSGHNTVSWYQQALGQGPQFIFQYYREEENGRGNFPPRFSGLQFPNYSSELNVNALELDDSALYLCASSQRTRVVSEAFFGQGTRLTVV.